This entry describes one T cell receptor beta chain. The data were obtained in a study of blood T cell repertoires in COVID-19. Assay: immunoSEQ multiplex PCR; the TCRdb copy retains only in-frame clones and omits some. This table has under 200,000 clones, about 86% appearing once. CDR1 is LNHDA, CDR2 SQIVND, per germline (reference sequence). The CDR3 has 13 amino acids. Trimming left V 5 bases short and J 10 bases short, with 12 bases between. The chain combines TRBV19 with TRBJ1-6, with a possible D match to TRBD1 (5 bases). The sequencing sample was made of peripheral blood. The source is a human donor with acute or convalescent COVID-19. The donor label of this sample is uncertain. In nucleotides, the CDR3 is TGTGCCAGTAGTCCAGGGAGGGACTCACCCCTCCACTTT. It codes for CASSPGRDSPLHF.